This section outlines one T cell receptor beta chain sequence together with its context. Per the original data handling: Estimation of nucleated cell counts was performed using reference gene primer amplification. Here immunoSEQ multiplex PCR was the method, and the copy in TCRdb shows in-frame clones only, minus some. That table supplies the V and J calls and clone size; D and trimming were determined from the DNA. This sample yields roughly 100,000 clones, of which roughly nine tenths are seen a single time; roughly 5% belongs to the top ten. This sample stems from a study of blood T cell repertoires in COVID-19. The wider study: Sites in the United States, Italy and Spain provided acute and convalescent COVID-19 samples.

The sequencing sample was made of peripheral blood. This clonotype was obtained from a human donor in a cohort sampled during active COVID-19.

DNA of the CDR3: TGTGCCAGCAGCTTGGTAATAAATGAGCAGTTCTTC. Translation gives CASSLVINEQFF. The rearrangement uses TRBV5-8 and TRBJ2-1; D is unresolved. V gave up 0 bases and J gave up 7 bases, with 5 bases separating them. Germline V gene sequence: CDR1 SGHTS, CDR2 YDEGEE. This CDR3 spans 12 amino acids.